The following is a T cell receptor beta chain sequence with its context. The identical CDR3 is also encoded by other nucleotide sequences in the sample. The data are from a study of OX40 agonist ivuxolimab in advanced cancers. Study in general: Ivuxolimab, an agonist antibody against OX40 (CD134), was given to patients. Hepatocellular carcinoma, melanoma, renal cell or head and neck cancer was diagnosed in the dose-escalation patients. Among those enrolled, mean age was about 58 years (range roughly 23 to 90) and approximately 83% were male.

This table comes from immunoSEQ multiplex PCR, and its TCRdb copy is limited to in-frame clones, with some not included. The repertoire holds 70,000 to 100,000 clones, with 84% as singletons. The receptor comes from an adult with an advanced solid tumor such as melanoma, head and neck, liver or kidney cancer. The source material was CD4+ or CD8+ T cells sorted from blood, sampled in a trial of the OX40 agonist ivuxolimab.

The CDR3 DNA reads TGCGCCAGCAGCTTGGAGGGGGGTTATGGCTACACCTTC. It is translated as CASSLEGGYGYTF. The gene calls are TRBV5-1 and TRBJ1-2; weak D call: TRBD1 (6 bases). Per germline, CDR1 SGHRS and CDR2 YFSETQ. Trimming removed 0 bases at V and 5 bases at J, with 8 bases between. The CDR3 contains 13 residues.